This T cell receptor beta chain appears in the sequencing data of a study of T cells in tuberculosis listed by TCRdb under 2018. About the study as a whole: The study combined CD1B tetramers and high-throughput TCR immunosequencing to characterize T cells specific for the mycobacterial lipid antigen glucose monomycolate (GMM). In a South African clinical cohort, IGRA-negative adolescents, IGRA-positive adolescents with latent tuberculosis and adults with active tuberculosis were compared, with 9 to 10 people in each group. Results and caveats for the whole study, not just this receptor: The smaller NN-distances were partly driven by shorter CDR3-alpha lengths in active tuberculosis patients, and the difference for TCR-beta did not reach statistical significance. Active tuberculosis TCR-alpha repertoires showed smaller mean NN-distances to GMM-specific TCRs than IGRA-negative controls, suggesting clonal expansion of these TCRs. Clinical samples were chosen by availability of cryopreserved specimens, and active tuberculosis cases were adults while controls were adolescents. With the diverse GMM-specific repertoire as input, a classifier achieved more than 85% accuracy (AUROC around 0.93), whereas GEM motif frequencies as input gave more than 55% accuracy.

The immunoSEQ multiplex PCR assay was used to generate TCR libraries, with TCR-beta and/or TCR-alpha/delta assays applied to each sample. Amplified TCR libraries were sequenced on the Illumina high-throughput platform. Concerning the study's data processing: Clustering and dimensionality reduction relied on pairwise TCRdist distances among GMM-specific receptors from T cells that were either sorted ex vivo or expanded in vitro. Each clinical repertoire was assigned a mean NN-distance score, defined as the average TCRdist to the nearest 10% of tetramer-positive reference sequences. GEM TCR motif frequency was calculated as the fraction of unique TCRs that matched known GEM sequences by V/J usage and CDR3 length. Active tuberculosis was classified by linear discriminant analysis with leave-one-out cross-validation, implemented in scikit-learn. This immuneACCESS table, as held by TCRdb, lists in-frame sequences with V and J called but not all clones. Of the missing ones, under half trace to an unresolved V gene in checked studies; the others have no known cause. That table is the source of V, J and clone size, and D and trimming were worked out from the DNA. The sample has tens of thousands of clones on record, approximately 95% of them singletons. Clones ranked in the top ten supply 3.5% to 4.5% of the sample.

At study entry, a tuberculin skin test and the QuantiFERON-TB GOLD In-Tube IGRA were used to screen adolescents for latent tuberculosis infection. Immunosequencing of unsorted cryopreserved PBMC covered, on average, around 100,000 T cells per clinical donor. Eleven high schools in the Worcester region of the Western Cape, South Africa, served as enrollment sites for adolescents aged 12 to 18 years. About 10 M. tuberculosis-infected adolescents and approximately ten uninfected adolescents were selected, with the two groups matched for age and sex. For the adolescents, PBMC were isolated by density centrifugation from freshly drawn heparinized blood and then cryopreserved. About this clone itself: There is no known antigen for this receptor. Base qualities are not at hand, and no much larger clone is one base apart.

The sequencing input was PBMCs. This clonotype was sampled from a donor aged 10-35 years with latent tuberculosis or without tuberculosis infection.

The sequence in DNA is TGTGCCAGCACCCGGATTACAGGGGGTTCCTATAATTCACCCCTCCACTTT. It translates to CASTRITGGSYNSPLHF. The rearrangement combines TRBV28 with TRBJ1-6; 8 central bases correspond to TRBD1. The CDR3 runs 17 amino acids, cysteine and phenylalanine included. Only CDR3 DNA remains: 51 bases, in frame from the first base. CDR1 and CDR2 were assigned from the germline V gene as MDHEN and SYDVKM. Relative to germline, V is missing 7 bases and J is missing 1 base, with 9 bases of the junction outside any gene match.